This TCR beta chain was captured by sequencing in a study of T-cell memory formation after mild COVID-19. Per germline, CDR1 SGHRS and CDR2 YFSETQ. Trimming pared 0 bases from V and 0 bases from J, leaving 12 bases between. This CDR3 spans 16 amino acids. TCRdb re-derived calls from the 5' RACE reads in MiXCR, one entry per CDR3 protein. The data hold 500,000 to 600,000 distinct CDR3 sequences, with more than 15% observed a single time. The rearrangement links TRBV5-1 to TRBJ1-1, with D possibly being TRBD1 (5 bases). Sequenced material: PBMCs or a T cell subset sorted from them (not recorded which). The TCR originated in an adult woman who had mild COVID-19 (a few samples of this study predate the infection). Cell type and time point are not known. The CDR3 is CASSLEGPGMNTEAFF. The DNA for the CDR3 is TGCGCCAGCAGCTTGGAGGGGCCAGGCATGAACACTGAAGCTTTCTTT.